This entry is about one T cell receptor (beta chain). This entry comes from a study of T cell changes during pregnancy in multiple sclerosis. Trimming stripped 6 bases from V and 0 bases from J, with 18 bases between. The CDR3 has 17 residues. CDR1 is LNHDA and CDR2 is SQIVND in the germline V gene (reference sequence). The table came from immunoSEQ multiplex PCR; TCRdb's copy has only in-frame clones and leaves some out. The data contain roughly 100,000 clones, about 90% of them singletons. This sequence was found in a female donor with multiple sclerosis, enrolled in a pregnancy study. The chain uses TRBV19 and TRBJ2-1, with D maybe TRBD2 (5 bases). The sample in question was peripheral blood, obtained before pregnancy. The CDR3 bases are TGTGCCAGTAGGGACTGGCGTGCTCCAAGCTCCTACAATGAGCAGTTCTTC. Its protein is CASRDWRAPSSYNEQFF.